This record concerns one T cell receptor (beta chain) sequence. Its antigen remains unknown. Clones were read by immunoSEQ multiplex PCR, and TCRdb kept only the in-frame ones, dropping some. The sample gives more than 60,000 clones, more than 75% of which show up once; approximately 15% is in the top ten. This record comes from a study of T cell responses to AZD1222 COVID-19 vaccine. Across the whole study: Recipients boosted at about 4 weeks or about 12 weeks are pooled. Broader study findings: In all cases, repertoires were sampled only after the peak T cell response. There were mostly white British donors and more females than males, and clonal diversity was possibly underestimated. Recipients of two AZD1222 doses showed rising Spike-specific TCR breadth and depth.

The CDR3 is 15 residues long. J lost 6 bases, V lost 5 bases, and 9 bases had no gene match. Per the germline V gene, CDR1 is PRHDT and CDR2 is FYEKMQ (reference sequence). The V call is TRBV13, the J call TRBJ2-3, with 9 bases identical to TRBD1. Material: peripheral blood, obtained on day 0 of AZD1222 vaccination. This receptor was obtained from an adult in good health. This CDR3 reads CASSIDRGFQDTQYF. The CDR3, as DNA: TGTGCCAGCAGCATCGACAGGGGGTTTCAGGATACGCAGTATTTT.